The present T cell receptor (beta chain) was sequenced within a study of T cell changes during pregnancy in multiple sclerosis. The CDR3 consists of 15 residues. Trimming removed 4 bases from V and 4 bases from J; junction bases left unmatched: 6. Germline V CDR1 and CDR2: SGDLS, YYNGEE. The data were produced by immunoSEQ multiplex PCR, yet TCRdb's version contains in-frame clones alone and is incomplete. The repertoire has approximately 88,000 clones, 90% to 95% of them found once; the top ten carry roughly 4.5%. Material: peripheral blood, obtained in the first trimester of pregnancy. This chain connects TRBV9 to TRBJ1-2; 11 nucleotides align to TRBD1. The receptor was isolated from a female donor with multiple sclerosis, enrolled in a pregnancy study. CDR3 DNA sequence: TGTGCCAGCAGCTCCCCCGGACAGGGGGCCTATGGCTACACCTTC. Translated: CASSSPGQGAYGYTF.